Detailed here is one T cell receptor beta chain. The data belong to a study of T cell responses to AZD1222 COVID-19 vaccine. Profiled with immunoSEQ multiplex PCR; TCRdb holds only in-frame clones, not every one. The data contain around 160,000 clones, about 89% of them singletons. Germline CDR1 reads MDHEN; CDR2 reads SYDVKM. The V end was cut by 8 bases, the J end by 3 bases, with 14 bases between. The CDR3 totals 13 residues. Sample: peripheral blood, taken on day 0 of MenACWY control vaccination. The TCR was taken from an adult in good health. The gene calls are TRBV28 and TRBJ2-7; no clear D gene. The CDR3 spells CASALNVLYEQYF. CDR3 sequence (DNA): TGTGCCAGCGCCCTGAATGTGCTCTACGAGCAGTACTTC. Looking up the rest from reference TRBV28 and TRBJ2-7 gives the full variable domain: DVKVTQSSRYLVKRTGEKVFLECVQDMDHENMFWYRQDPGLGLRLIYFSYDVKMKEKGDIPEGYSVSREKKERFSLILESASTNQTSMYLCASALNVLYEQYFGPGTRLTVT.